This T cell receptor (beta chain) was sequenced in a study of a mutant IDH1 vaccine in newly diagnosed glioma. Study-wide context: Before enrollment, patients got radiotherapy alone, temozolomide alone, or mostly the combination.

Profiling relied on immunoSEQ multiplex PCR, and the TCRdb table lists in-frame clones only, not all of them. Among 45,000 to 60,000 clones listed, over 75% were seen once. A word on this clone: What it recognizes is unknown.

V was pared by 3 bases and J by 10 bases, with 17 bases between. The V gene's germline CDR1 is GTSNPN and CDR2 SVGIG (reference sequence). This CDR3 is built from 13 residues. The sample's time point: week 5, during vaccination. With topical imiquimod, each dose of the vaccine consisted of 300 ug of mutant IDH1 20-mer peptide. The sequenced sample was PBMCs, obtained from a glioma patient whose treatment included an IDH1 peptide vaccine. The receptor was derived from a man between 45 and 60 years old with glioma. This sequence joins TRBV30 and TRBJ2-3, with D unresolved. For the CDR3, the DNA is TGTGCCTGGAGCGAACTTAGTGCGAGTCCGCAGTATTTT. It translates to CAWSELSASPQYF. Together with reference TRBV30 and TRBJ2-3, the CDR3 gives the full variable domain: SQTIHQWPATLVQPVGSPLSLECTVEGTSNPNLYWYRQAAGRGLQLLFYSVGIGQISSEVPQNLSASRPQDRQFILSSKKLLLSDSGFYLCAWSELSASPQYFGPGTRLTVL.